Reported below is one T cell receptor (beta chain). The target antigen is unknown. Germline CDR1 SQVTM, CDR2 ANQGSEA. The V gene lost 6 bases and the J gene lost 1 base, with 7 bases spanning the gap. CDR3 size: 11 residues. This entry comes from a study of cytomegalovirus exposure and HLA in healthy donors. 13 Jbeta primers and 60 Vbeta primers were used for the PCR. TCRdb keeps only in-frame clones here, not all; method: immunoSEQ multiplex PCR. The table has 60,000 to 80,000 clones, around 73% seen once. Study observations and caveats: Later analysis reportedly placed an Asian-associated ancestry cluster below the roughly 600-donor mean in N-insertions. Later on, a genetic analysis was performed. It linked a missense variant in DCLRE1C with V- and J-gene trimming of TCR beta. A later analysis showed TCR association rates differing by HLA locus, peaking at DRB1 and lowest at HLA-C.

The V gene is TRBV29-1, the J gene TRBJ2-7; D perhaps matches TRBD2 (6 bases). The sample taken for sequencing was PBMCs. The source is a girl between 10 and 17 years old in good health and CMV-seropositive. This chain's CDR3 is CSVGGSYEQYF. CDR3 bases: TGCAGCGTCGGGGGTTCCTACGAGCAGTACTTC.